The present T cell receptor (beta chain) was sequenced within a study of shared clonotypes between healthy human individuals. Across the study: Three plates were used per donor for CD4 naive, three for CD4 memory, two for CD8 naive and one for CD8 memory. Regarding the study as a whole: It was the few donors that limited the genetic and exposure-history diversity represented. Naive subsets generally had larger estimated richness than memory subsets.

Positive CCR7 selection of CD45RO-negative cells yielded the naive CD8 cells, and terminally differentiated effector memory CD45RA+ cells were excluded. Every immunoSEQ plate was one replicate of a subset's evenly spread DNA. The repertoire was sequenced with immunoSEQ multiplex PCR; TCRdb's copy has only in-frame clones and lacks some. The data hold about 2,100,000 clones, with 85% to 95% observed a single time. As to this clone: Its target is not known.

V was clipped by 5 bases and J by 10 bases; unmatched bases: 10. Germline values: CDR1 SGHVS, CDR2 FQNEAQ. The CDR3 is made up of 14 amino acids. This sequence was found in a man aged 18-30 years in good health. Some clones in this sample may be carry-over from other donors' samples. The sample was naive CD8+ T cells from PBMCs. The rearrangement links TRBV7-8 to TRBJ2-1, with 8 bases lining up with TRBD2. The CDR3 DNA follows: TGTGCCAGCAGCCTGCTTAGCGGGATCGAGGAGCAGTTCTTC. Amino acids: CASSLLSGIEEQFF. The variable domain in full, with the rest retrieved from reference TRBV7-8 and TRBJ2-1, is GAGVSQSPRYKVAKRGQDVALRCDPISGHVSLFWYQQALGQGPEFLTYFQNEAQLDKSGLPSDRFFAERPEGSVSTLKIQRTQQEDSAVYLCASSLLSGIEEQFFGPGTRLTVL.